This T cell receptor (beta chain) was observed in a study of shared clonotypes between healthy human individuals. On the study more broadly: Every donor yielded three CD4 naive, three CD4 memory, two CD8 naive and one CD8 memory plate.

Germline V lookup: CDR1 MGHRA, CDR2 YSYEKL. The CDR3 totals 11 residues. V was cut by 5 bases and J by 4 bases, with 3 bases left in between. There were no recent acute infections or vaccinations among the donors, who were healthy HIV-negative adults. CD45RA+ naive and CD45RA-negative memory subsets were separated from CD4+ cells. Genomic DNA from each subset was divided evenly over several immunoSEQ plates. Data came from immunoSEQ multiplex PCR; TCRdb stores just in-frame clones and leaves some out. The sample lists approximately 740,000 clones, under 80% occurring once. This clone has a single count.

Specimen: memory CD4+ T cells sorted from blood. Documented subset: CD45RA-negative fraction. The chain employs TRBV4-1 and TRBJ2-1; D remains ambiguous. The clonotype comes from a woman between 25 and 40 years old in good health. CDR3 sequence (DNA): TGCGCCAGCAGCTCATACAATGAGCAGTTCTTC. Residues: CASSSYNEQFF.